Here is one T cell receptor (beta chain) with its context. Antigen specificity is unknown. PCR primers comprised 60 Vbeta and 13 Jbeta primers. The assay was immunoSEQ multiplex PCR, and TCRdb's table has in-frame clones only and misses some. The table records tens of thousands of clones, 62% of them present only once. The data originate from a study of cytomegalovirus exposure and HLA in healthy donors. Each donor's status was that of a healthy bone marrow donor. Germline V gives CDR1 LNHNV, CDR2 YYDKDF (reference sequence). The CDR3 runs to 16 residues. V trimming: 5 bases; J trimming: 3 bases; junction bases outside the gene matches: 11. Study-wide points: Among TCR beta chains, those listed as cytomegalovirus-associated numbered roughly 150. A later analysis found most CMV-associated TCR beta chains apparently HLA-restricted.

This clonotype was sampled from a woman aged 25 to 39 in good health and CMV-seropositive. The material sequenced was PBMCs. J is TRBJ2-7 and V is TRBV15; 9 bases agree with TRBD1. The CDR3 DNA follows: TGTGCCACCAGCCCTGGCGGGGACAGGGCTATCTACGAGCAGTACTTC. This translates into CATSPGGDRAIYEQYF.